This T cell receptor (beta chain) is drawn from a study of shared clonotypes between healthy human individuals. Findings of the study overall: Relative to memory subsets, naive subsets generally showed larger estimated richness. Clonotype sharing across four donors was observed for about 5.5% of naive CD4 clonotypes.

Germline-derived CDR1 and CDR2 are SGHRS and YFSETQ. The V end lost 4 bases, the J end lost 3 bases, and 20 bases lay between the germline ends. This CDR3 spans 17 amino acids. Each donor was a Caucasian adult residing in Nashville, Tennessee. Comments on this clone: Its antigen remains unidentified.

TCRdb keeps only in-frame clones here, not all; method: immunoSEQ multiplex PCR. In the table there are about 2.3 million clones, about 92% of which are singletons. This clonotype was sampled from a man aged 18 to 29 in good health. Some clones in this sample may be carry-over from other donors' samples. The sequenced sample was naive CD4+ T cells from PBMCs. Subset meaning: CD45RA+ positively selected. This chain links TRBV5-1 with TRBJ2-1; maybe TRBD2 (6 bases). CDR3 bases: TGCGCCAGCAGCCCCGGTTTGATCGCGGGATACTACAATGAGCAGTTCTTC. Its translation is CASSPGLIAGYYNEQFF.